This T cell receptor beta chain was documented in a study of early T cells in non-severe SARS-CoV-2 infection. TCRdb recomputed calls from the 5' RACE reads with MiXCR, one row per CDR3 protein. This table holds about 110,000 distinct CDR3 sequences, 10% to 15% found once. CDR1 SQVTM and CDR2 ANQGSEA come from the germline V gene. The CDR3 covers 12 residues. The V and J ends lost 7 bases and 1 base respectively, with 10 bases between them. The TCR comes from an adult who was a healthcare worker with PCR-confirmed SARS-CoV-2 infection or an uninfected control (not recorded which). The chain links TRBV29-1 to TRBJ2-5; the D gene is possibly TRBD1 (6 bases). The starting material was whole blood, obtained at baseline. The CDR3 DNA is TGCAGCGCATTGGACAGCCAAGAGACCCAGTACTTC. Translation gives CSALDSQETQYF.